A single sample is the source of the 12 T cell receptor beta chains below, sequenced in a study of blood T cells in healthy people across ages. PCR was performed a second time for about 6 to 11 cycles using a sample-barcoded 5' primer and a J-beta primer mix. TCRdb itself ran the 5' RACE reads through MiXCR, one entry per CDR3 protein. Altogether approximately 1.5 million distinct CDR3 sequences are present, about 31% being singletons, with the ten largest covering about 11%. The sequenced material came from blood. The origin of the receptors is a woman aged 30 to 39 in good health.

This chain uses TRBV29-1 with TRBJ2-1; D is unresolved. Germline lookup yields CDR1 SQVTM and CDR2 ANQGSEA. Trimming took off 4 bases at V and 5 bases at J, with 15 bases between the two ends. This CDR3 has 14 residues. DNA for the CDR3: TGCAGCGTTGCACCAATCCGGTACGACAATGAGCAGTTCTTC. This translates into CSVAPIRYDNEQFF.

V usage is TRBV7-6 and J usage is TRBJ2-5, with TRBD2 matching 7 bases. Unmatched junction bases numbered 5, after V lost 7 bases and J lost 3 bases. Germline V gene sequence: CDR1 SGHVS, CDR2 FNYEAQ. The CDR3 length is 13 residues. The CDR3 coding sequence is TGTGCCAGCAACCCCGCGGGAGAAGAGACCCAGTACTTC. Its translation is CASNPAGEETQYF.

The genes are TRBV6-1 and TRBJ2-3; 15 bases are shared with TRBD2. V lost 6 bases, J lost 5 bases, and 6 bases stayed unmatched. The V gene's germline CDR1 is MNHNS and CDR2 SASEGT. CDR3 length equals 16 residues. The chain's CDR3 is CASSAGLAGGQDTQYF. In DNA form, the CDR3 reads TGTGCCAGCAGCGCGGGACTAGCGGGAGGACAAGATACGCAGTATTTT.

The chain has TRBV10-1 and TRBJ2-1, with TRBD2 matching 9 bases. The V and J ends lost 0 bases and 5 bases, in that order; junction bases with no gene match: 5. This CDR3 region has 16 residues. Germline V lookup: CDR1 WNHNN, CDR2 SYGVQD (reference sequence). CDR3 sequence (DNA): TGCGCCAGCAGTGAGTCGCGAGCGGGAGGCAACAATGAGCAGTTCTTC. Encoded protein: CASSESRAGGNNEQFF.

This clonotype was detected only a few times. The chain joins TRBV9 to TRBJ2-3; D gene uncertain. V was trimmed by 5 bases and J by 1 base, leaving 17 bases between them. The germline V gene encodes CDR1 SGDLS and CDR2 YYNGEE. The length of the CDR3 is 16 residues. The CDR3 reads CASSPSPGHGTDTQYF. The CDR3 bases are TGTGCCAGCAGTCCTTCGCCGGGCCACGGCACAGATACGCAGTATTTT.

This clonotype came up a few times. The rearrangement joins TRBV9 to TRBJ1-2; no firm D call. This CDR3 has 15 residues. V dropped 0 bases and J dropped 8 bases, with 17 bases sitting between them. Germline assignment: CDR1 SGDLS and CDR2 YYNGEE. In DNA form, the CDR3 reads TGTGCCAGCAGCGTAGCGGAGACGGATTTGGGCGGCTACACCTTC. Residues: CASSVAETDLGGYTF.

The chain couples TRBV18 to TRBJ1-4; 7 positions agree with TRBD1. The V gene's germline CDR1 is KGHSH and CDR2 LQKENI. This CDR3 contains 12 residues. Losses at the gene ends were 5 bases for V and 8 bases for J; bases not matched to a gene: 2. This CDR3 is CASSGQAEKLFF. Here the CDR3 DNA reads TGTGCCAGCTCAGGACAGGCAGAAAAACTGTTTTTT.

Comment on this clonotype: The junction differs from germline at one of its ends, possibly a read error. J is TRBJ2-1 and V is TRBV7-9; no clear D. In germline, CDR1 is SEHNR, CDR2 FQNEAQ (reference sequence). The CDR3 totals 16 residues. The CDR3 nucleotides read TGTGTCAGCAGCTTAGAGTGGCAGAGCTCCTACAATGAGCAGTTCTTC. This translates into CVSSLEWQSSYNEQFF.

This chain connects TRBV5-5 to TRBJ2-5, with D possibly matching TRBD2 (6 bases). V gave up 2 bases and J gave up 1 base, with 21 bases separating them. CDR3 length equals 18 residues. The germline V gene has CDR1 SGHKS and CDR2 YYEKEE (reference sequence). The CDR3 reads CASSFATRVAGSQETQYF. The CDR3, as DNA: TGTGCCAGCAGCTTCGCTACTAGGGTGGCGGGATCCCAAGAGACCCAGTACTTC.

The V gene is TRBV5-1, the J gene TRBJ2-3; D remains ambiguous. Trimming took off 5 bases at V and 1 base at J, with 17 bases between the two ends. From germline, CDR1 is SGHRS and CDR2 YFSETQ. The CDR3 is 16 residues long. The CDR3 sequence is CASSSYLVEGTDTQYF. DNA for the CDR3: TGCGCCAGCAGTTCCTACCTGGTAGAGGGCACAGATACGCAGTATTTT. The full variable domain, its missing parts supplied by reference TRBV5-1 and TRBJ2-3, is KAGVTQTPRYLIKTRGQQVTLSCSPISGHRSVSWYQQTPGQGLQFLFEYFSETQRNKGNFPGRFSGRQFSNSRSEMNVSTLELGDSALYLCASSSYLVEGTDTQYFGPGTRLTVL.

This clonotype came up a few times. CDR3 loop: CASSFIVGTSGGASSYNEQFF. CDR3 coding DNA: TGTGCCAGCAGCTTTATAGTCGGGACTAGCGGGGGGGCTAGCTCCTACAATGAGCAGTTCTTC. The chain joins TRBV11-2 to TRBJ2-1; 16 nucleotides align to TRBD2. Germline V gives CDR1 SGHAT, CDR2 FQNNGV. The CDR3 has 21 amino acids. The V gene end was trimmed by 3 bases and the J gene end by 0 bases; junction bases not matched to a gene: 11.

The V and J genes are TRBV12-3 or TRBV12-4 and TRBJ2-5; TRBD2 is a possible D gene (5 bases). The CDR3 loop spans 15 amino acids. Trimming left V 6 bases short and J 4 bases short, with 18 bases between. The CDR3 DNA is TGTGCCAGCAGCCGCGAGGCGGGCTCAAGAGAGACCCAGTACTTC. This encodes CASSREAGSRETQYF.